This is a list of T cell receptor beta chains from one sample in a study of blood T cell repertoires in COVID-19. Sequencing used immunoSEQ multiplex PCR; TCRdb keeps in-frame clones, though not all of them. The sample holds fewer than 200,000 clones, approximately 81% seen once. Sequencing was done on a sample of peripheral blood. The receptors were gathered from a woman aged 60-75 years with COVID-19, enrolled during active disease. The CDR3 runs from the conserved cysteine through the conserved F or W. The order of the fields is J gene, clone size, CDR3 length, D gene, V gene, CDR3 DNA, CDR3 protein. The D gene is left open where the match is weak. Clone size is shown for a subset of rows, as once, few, many or a class of expanded clone.

j_gene: TRBJ2-5
abundance: once
len: 15
d_gene: NA
v_gene: TRBV25-1
CDR3nt: TGTGCCAGCAGTGACCTCCGGGAGCAACAAGAGACCCAGTACTTC
CDR3aa: CASSDLREQQETQYF

j_gene: TRBJ1-5
abundance: NA
len: 15
d_gene: NA
v_gene: TRBV6-6
CDR3nt: TGTGCCAGCAGATCGTGGACAGATAGCAATCAGCCCCAGCATTTT
CDR3aa: CASRSWTDSNQPQHF

j_gene: TRBJ1-1
abundance: NA
len: 14
d_gene: NA
v_gene: TRBV7-9
CDR3nt: TGTGCCAGCAGTTATCCCCGTATGGGACACCAAGCTTTCTTT
CDR3aa: CASSYPRMGHQAFF

j_gene: TRBJ2-3
abundance: NA
len: 14
d_gene: NA
v_gene: TRBV6-6
CDR3nt: TGTGCCAGCAGTTACTCAGTTCAGGCAGATACGCAGTATTTT
CDR3aa: CASSYSVQADTQYF

j_gene: TRBJ2-3
abundance: NA
len: 19
d_gene: TRBD2
v_gene: TRBV10-3
CDR3nt: TGTGCCATCAGTGAGGGGACTAGCGGGGGACTATCTAGCACAGATACGCAGTATTTT
CDR3aa: CAISEGTSGGLSSTDTQYF

j_gene: TRBJ1-3
abundance: NA
len: 15
d_gene: TRBD1
v_gene: TRBV6-5
CDR3nt: TGTGCCAGCAGTTTAGGGGGACAGGGGAGGAACACCATATATTTT
CDR3aa: CASSLGGQGRNTIYF

j_gene: TRBJ1-1
abundance: NA
len: 13
d_gene: NA
v_gene: TRBV30
CDR3nt: TGTGCCTGGCGGGGGGGCTTGAACACTGAAGCTTTCTTT
CDR3aa: CAWRGGLNTEAFF

j_gene: TRBJ1-3
abundance: NA
len: 16
d_gene: TRBD1
v_gene: TRBV19
CDR3nt: TGTGCCAGTAGTACTCAAGGACAGGGAGCTGGAAACACCATATATTTT
CDR3aa: CASSTQGQGAGNTIYF

j_gene: TRBJ2-1
abundance: NA
len: 15
d_gene: TRBD2
v_gene: TRBV6-4
CDR3nt: TGTGCCAGCAGTGACGGATTAGCGGGATTAAATGAGCAGTTCTTC
CDR3aa: CASSDGLAGLNEQFF

j_gene: TRBJ1-4
abundance: once
len: 13
d_gene: NA
v_gene: TRBV9
CDR3nt: TGTGCCAGCAATAGGGGTTCTAATGAAAAACTGTTTTTT
CDR3aa: CASNRGSNEKLFF

j_gene: TRBJ1-2
abundance: NA
len: 15
d_gene: NA
v_gene: TRBV18
CDR3nt: TGTGCCAGCTCACCACCGCTAGGGGGGGACTATGGCTACACCTTC
CDR3aa: CASSPPLGGDYGYTF

j_gene: TRBJ1-5
abundance: NA
len: 20
d_gene: NA
v_gene: TRBV2
CDR3nt: TGTGCCAGCAGTGAACGAACAGCCTTTAGCGGGGGCGGGGCTGGTCAGCCCCAGCATTTT
CDR3aa: CASSERTAFSGGGAGQPQHF

j_gene: TRBJ1-4
abundance: NA
len: 15
d_gene: TRBD1
v_gene: TRBV5-1
CDR3nt: TGCGCCAGCAGCGTGACAGGGGGTGGTAGTGAAAAACTGTTTTTT
CDR3aa: CASSVTGGGSEKLFF

j_gene: TRBJ1-3
abundance: NA
len: 15
d_gene: NA
v_gene: TRBV5-1
CDR3nt: TGCGCCAGCAGCTTGGCCGCAGGATCTGGAAACACCATATATTTT
CDR3aa: CASSLAAGSGNTIYF

j_gene: TRBJ1-1
abundance: NA
len: 14
d_gene: TRBD1
v_gene: TRBV19
CDR3nt: TGTGCCAGTACCTTGACAGGGGCGTTGACTGAAGCTTTCTTT
CDR3aa: CASTLTGALTEAFF

j_gene: TRBJ2-3
abundance: NA
len: 15
d_gene: TRBD1
v_gene: TRBV5-1
CDR3nt: TGCGCCAGCAGCTTGGCTCAGGGGGTGAAAGATACGCAGTATTTT
CDR3aa: CASSLAQGVKDTQYF

j_gene: TRBJ1-2
abundance: few
len: 12
d_gene: NA
v_gene: TRBV11-2
CDR3nt: TGTGCCAGCAGCCCCGGGGATTATGGCTACACCTTC
CDR3aa: CASSPGDYGYTF

j_gene: TRBJ2-2
abundance: NA
len: 12
d_gene: NA
v_gene: TRBV3-1/TRBV3-2
CDR3nt: TGTGCCAGCAGCCAAGGAAACTGGGAGCTGTTTTTT
CDR3aa: CASSQGNWELFF

j_gene: TRBJ1-1
abundance: NA
len: 15
d_gene: NA
v_gene: TRBV19
CDR3nt: TGTGCCAGTAGTATCCGGCCAGGGGTGAACACTGAAGCTTTCTTT
CDR3aa: CASSIRPGVNTEAFF

j_gene: TRBJ1-2
abundance: NA
len: 15
d_gene: TRBD1
v_gene: TRBV18
CDR3nt: TGTGCCAGCTCACCATCACGACAGGGCCCCTATGGCTACACCTTC
CDR3aa: CASSPSRQGPYGYTF

j_gene: TRBJ1-2
abundance: NA
len: 13
d_gene: NA
v_gene: TRBV19
CDR3nt: TGTGCCAGTAGTGCGGACGGACTCTATGGCTACACCTTC
CDR3aa: CASSADGLYGYTF

j_gene: TRBJ1-2
abundance: NA
len: 17
d_gene: TRBD1
v_gene: TRBV7-2
CDR3nt: TGTGCCAGCAGCCGTCCCGGGACAGGGGGCGCCGGCTATGGCTACACCTTC
CDR3aa: CASSRPGTGGAGYGYTF

j_gene: TRBJ1-1
abundance: NA
len: 15
d_gene: TRBD1
v_gene: TRBV9
CDR3nt: TGTGCCAGCGGGACAGGGGCCATTATGAACACTGAAGCTTTCTTT
CDR3aa: CASGTGAIMNTEAFF

j_gene: TRBJ1-6
abundance: NA
len: 15
d_gene: NA
v_gene: TRBV6-5
CDR3nt: TGTGCCAGCAGCTATCAGGGGAGTTTTTACTCACCCCTCCACTTT
CDR3aa: CASSYQGSFYSPLHF

j_gene: TRBJ1-2
abundance: once
len: 12
d_gene: NA
v_gene: TRBV10-3
CDR3nt: TGTGCCATCAGTGAGAGACAGAATGGCTACACCTTC
CDR3aa: CAISERQNGYTF

j_gene: TRBJ2-1
abundance: NA
len: 15
d_gene: TRBD1
v_gene: TRBV9
CDR3nt: TGTGCCAGCAGCGTAGGGGACAGATTCGATCATGAGCAGTTCTTC
CDR3aa: CASSVGDRFDHEQFF

j_gene: TRBJ1-6
abundance: NA
len: 13
d_gene: NA
v_gene: TRBV19
CDR3nt: TGTGCCAGTAGTACAAGGACAATTCTGGCCCTCCACTTT
CDR3aa: CASSTRTILALHF

j_gene: TRBJ1-4
abundance: NA
len: 13
d_gene: NA
v_gene: TRBV3-1/TRBV3-2
CDR3nt: TGTGCCAGCGGGGGAGGGGACGGAGAAAAACTGTTTTTT
CDR3aa: CASGGGDGEKLFF

j_gene: TRBJ1-1
abundance: NA
len: 14
d_gene: TRBD1
v_gene: TRBV5-6
CDR3nt: TGTGCCAGCAGCTTGGGGACAGGGGGCCGTGAAGCTTTCTTT
CDR3aa: CASSLGTGGREAFF

j_gene: TRBJ1-2
abundance: NA
len: 13
d_gene: NA
v_gene: TRBV7-9
CDR3nt: TGTGCCAGCAGCTTCACCGGGATGGCGTACTACACCTTC
CDR3aa: CASSFTGMAYYTF

j_gene: TRBJ1-1
abundance: NA
len: 13
d_gene: NA
v_gene: TRBV3-1/TRBV3-2
CDR3nt: TGTGCCAGCAGCCGGGGAGGGAACACTGAAGCTTTCTTT
CDR3aa: CASSRGGNTEAFF

j_gene: TRBJ1-2
abundance: many
len: 16
d_gene: NA
v_gene: TRBV5-8
CDR3nt: TGTGCCAGCAGCTCATGGGAAATCCTGCGGGGTGATGGCTACACCTTC
CDR3aa: CASSSWEILRGDGYTF

j_gene: TRBJ2-2
abundance: NA
len: 15
d_gene: NA
v_gene: TRBV7-3
CDR3nt: TGTGCCAGCAGCTTAATGGGAGACATGTACGGGGAGCTGTTTTTT
CDR3aa: CASSLMGDMYGELFF

j_gene: TRBJ1-3
abundance: NA
len: 14
d_gene: NA
v_gene: TRBV7-8
CDR3nt: TGTGCCAGCAGCTTAGCCAGCTCTGGAAACACCATATATTTT
CDR3aa: CASSLASSGNTIYF

j_gene: TRBJ1-2
abundance: NA
len: 18
d_gene: TRBD1
v_gene: TRBV10-2
CDR3nt: TGCGCCAGCAGTGACCCGGGGGACAGGGGTGGTGCTAACTATGGCTACACCTTC
CDR3aa: CASSDPGDRGGANYGYTF

j_gene: TRBJ1-1
abundance: NA
len: 13
d_gene: NA
v_gene: TRBV7-8
CDR3nt: TGTGCCAGCAACCTTAGAGAGAACACTGAAGCTTTCTTT
CDR3aa: CASNLRENTEAFF

j_gene: TRBJ1-1
abundance: NA
len: 13
d_gene: NA
v_gene: TRBV19
CDR3nt: TGTGCCAGTATCGCACGCTCAGAAAGTGAAGCTTTCTTT
CDR3aa: CASIARSESEAFF

j_gene: TRBJ1-1
abundance: NA
len: 17
d_gene: TRBD1
v_gene: TRBV18
CDR3nt: TGTGCCAGCTCACCACCGAGGACAGGGGGTCGGAACACTGAAGCTTTCTTT
CDR3aa: CASSPPRTGGRNTEAFF

j_gene: TRBJ1-2
abundance: NA
len: 15
d_gene: TRBD1
v_gene: TRBV6-4
CDR3nt: TGTGCCAGCAACCCCAGCGGACAGGGGAGAGGAGGCTACACCTTC
CDR3aa: CASNPSGQGRGGYTF

j_gene: TRBJ2-7
abundance: NA
len: 13
d_gene: NA
v_gene: TRBV13
CDR3nt: TGTGCCAGCAGCTCAACAGGGAGCTACGAGCAGTACTTC
CDR3aa: CASSSTGSYEQYF

j_gene: TRBJ1-3
abundance: NA
len: 19
d_gene: TRBD1
v_gene: TRBV7-8
CDR3nt: TGTGCCAGCAGCTTAGGCCTAGCCGGGACAGGGGGTTTCGGAAACACCATATATTTT
CDR3aa: CASSLGLAGTGGFGNTIYF

j_gene: TRBJ1-3
abundance: NA
len: 15
d_gene: NA
v_gene: TRBV19
CDR3nt: TGTGCCAGTAGTATAGTACTGAGCTCTGGAAACACCATATATTTT
CDR3aa: CASSIVLSSGNTIYF

j_gene: TRBJ1-3
abundance: NA
len: 15
d_gene: NA
v_gene: TRBV25-1
CDR3nt: TGTGCCAGCAGTGAATCAGGCGCCTGGGGAAACACCATATATTTT
CDR3aa: CASSESGAWGNTIYF

j_gene: TRBJ2-3
abundance: NA
len: 13
d_gene: NA
v_gene: TRBV6-5
CDR3nt: TGTGCCACCCCCCTAAGCGGCACAGATACGCAGTATTTT
CDR3aa: CATPLSGTDTQYF

j_gene: TRBJ2-2
abundance: NA
len: 15
d_gene: TRBD1
v_gene: TRBV5-1
CDR3nt: TGCGCCAGCAGCTCCGGGACAGGGAGTACCGGGGAGCTGTTTTTT
CDR3aa: CASSSGTGSTGELFF

j_gene: TRBJ1-1
abundance: NA
len: 14
d_gene: NA
v_gene: TRBV18
CDR3nt: TGTGCCAGCTCACCAAAGGTAAAGGAGACTGAAGCTTTCTTT
CDR3aa: CASSPKVKETEAFF

j_gene: TRBJ2-1
abundance: NA
len: 15
d_gene: TRBD2
v_gene: TRBV14
CDR3nt: TGTGCCAGCAGCCAAAGCGGGGGGTCTTACAATGAGCAGTTCTTC
CDR3aa: CASSQSGGSYNEQFF

j_gene: TRBJ2-1
abundance: few
len: 14
d_gene: TRBD2
v_gene: TRBV6-1
CDR3nt: TGTGCCAGCAGTGAAGCGGGGGGGTACAATGAGCAGTTCTTC
CDR3aa: CASSEAGGYNEQFF

j_gene: TRBJ1-1
abundance: NA
len: 14
d_gene: TRBD1
v_gene: TRBV18
CDR3nt: TGTGCCAGCTCACCAGGGACAGGCAACACTGAAGCTTTCTTT
CDR3aa: CASSPGTGNTEAFF

j_gene: TRBJ2-1
abundance: NA
len: 15
d_gene: NA
v_gene: TRBV7-3
CDR3nt: TGTGCCAGCAGCTTAACCCAGGGGCATCACAATGAGCAGTTCTTC
CDR3aa: CASSLTQGHHNEQFF

j_gene: TRBJ2-5
abundance: once
len: 17
d_gene: TRBD2
v_gene: TRBV9
CDR3nt: TGTGCCAGCAGCGTAGGACAACTAGCGGGGACTCAAGAGACCCAGTACTTC
CDR3aa: CASSVGQLAGTQETQYF

j_gene: TRBJ2-7
abundance: few
len: 13
d_gene: TRBD1
v_gene: TRBV11-3
CDR3nt: TGTGCCAGCAGCTTTAGGGACAGCTACGAGCAGTACTTC
CDR3aa: CASSFRDSYEQYF

j_gene: TRBJ1-2
abundance: once
len: 15
d_gene: NA
v_gene: TRBV25-1
CDR3nt: TGTGCCAGCAGTGAATTGTCGCGGTTCGGCTATGGCTACACCTTC
CDR3aa: CASSELSRFGYGYTF

j_gene: TRBJ2-1
abundance: NA
len: 15
d_gene: TRBD2
v_gene: TRBV7-9
CDR3nt: TGTGCCAGCAGCTCTCTAGCGGGGGGCTACAATGAGCAGTTCTTC
CDR3aa: CASSSLAGGYNEQFF